This T cell receptor (beta chain) was documented in a study of neurological immune-mediated disorders. Germline CDR1 reads SGHNT; CDR2 reads YENEEA. This CDR3 comprises 15 residues. Trimming left V 2 bases short and J 6 bases short, with 13 bases between. Time point denoted: technical triplicate 2. This clonotype was seen many times. TCRdb re-derived calls from the 5' RACE reads in MiXCR, one entry per CDR3 protein. The data show about 59,000 distinct CDR3 sequences, with more than 20% seen just once and about 4.6% held by the top ten. The sequence came from a man aged 55 to 70 with HTLV-1-associated myelopathy (HAM/TSP). The gene calls are TRBV11-3 and TRBJ2-2, with D perhaps matching TRBD1 (6 bases). Sequenced: PBMCs. The CDR3 coding sequence is TGTGCCAGCAGCTTACAGGGGCGTAGAGCCGGGGAGCTGTTTTTT. Its translation: CASSLQGRRAGELFF.